These T cell receptor beta chains were read from a single sample in a study of cytomegalovirus exposure and HLA in healthy donors. Data came from immunoSEQ multiplex PCR; TCRdb stores just in-frame clones and leaves some out. The sample data list 200,000 to 250,000 clones. The sequenced sample consisted of PBMCs. The origin of the receptors is a woman aged 25 to 39 in good health and CMV-seropositive. CDR3s include the opening cysteine and the closing phenylalanine or tryptophan. D genes are given only for firm matches.

v_call	d_call	j_call	cdr3_aa	cdr3_nt
TRBV2	-	TRBJ1-1	CASHRDVNTEAFF	TGTGCCTCACACAGGGATGTCAACACTGAAGCTTTCTTT
TRBV19	TRBD2	TRBJ2-3	CASSIDGTSADTQYF	TGTGCCAGTAGTATAGACGGGACTAGTGCAGATACGCAGTATTTT
TRBV5-1	-	TRBJ1-1	CASRRAVGRETEAFF	TGCGCCAGCAGACGAGCGGTGGGGAGGGAAACTGAAGCTTTCTTT
TRBV29-1	-	TRBJ1-1	CSGRQAMNTEAFF	TGCAGCGGGAGACAGGCTATGAACACTGAAGCTTTCTTT
TRBV28	-	TRBJ2-1	CASTRTHRTISEQFF	TGTGCCAGCACCCGAACCCACAGGACTATTTCTGAGCAGTTCTTC
TRBV5-4	-	TRBJ1-1	CASSLAEVMNTEAFF	TGTGCCAGCAGCTTGGCCGAGGTAATGAACACTGAAGCTTTCTTT
TRBV7-9	-	TRBJ2-1	CASSWTTDNEQFF	TGTGCCAGCAGCTGGACTACGGACAATGAGCAGTTCTTC
TRBV28	TRBD1	TRBJ1-4	CASSLTTGWTNEKLFF	TGTGCCAGCAGTTTAACGACAGGGTGGACTAATGAAAAACTGTTTTTT
TRBV7-2	TRBD1	TRBJ2-1	CASSRGAQGVKYNEQFF	TGTGCCAGCAGTCGCGGCGCACAGGGGGTGAAGTACAATGAGCAGTTCTTC
TRBV5-6	TRBD2	TRBJ2-3	CASSLEGTSGGSDTQYF	TGTGCCAGCAGCTTGGAAGGGACTAGCGGGGGATCAGATACGCAGTATTTT
TRBV29-1	-	TRBJ2-3	CSVDEGAAFYSTDTQYF	TGCAGCGTTGACGAGGGTGCGGCTTTTTATAGCACAGATACGCAGTATTTT
TRBV6-1	-	TRBJ1-1	CASSMEGVRTEAFF	TGTGCCAGCAGCATGGAGGGAGTACGAACTGAAGCTTTCTTT
TRBV9	-	TRBJ1-2	CASSPGRGNYGYTF	TGTGCCAGCTCCCCCGGGCGGGGGAACTATGGCTACACCTTC
TRBV7-2	TRBD2	TRBJ2-3	CASSLVLAGGSTQYF	TGTGCCAGCAGCTTAGTCCTAGCGGGAGGGAGTACGCAGTATTTT
TRBV4-1	TRBD2	TRBJ2-5	CASSPAGAGGPPETQYF	TGCGCCAGCAGCCCTGCGGGAGCGGGAGGGCCCCCGGAGACCCAGTACTTC
TRBV7-8	TRBD2	TRBJ2-7	CASSPGTTYHEQYF	TGTGCCAGCAGCCCCGGGACTACCTATCACGAGCAGTACTTC
TRBV28	-	TRBJ1-4	CASSLQEKLFF	TGTGCCAGCAGCTTACAAGAAAAACTGTTTTTT
TRBV5-1	TRBD2	TRBJ2-1	CASSWTSGSSYNEQFF	TGCGCCAGCAGCTGGACTAGCGGAAGCTCCTACAATGAGCAGTTCTTC
TRBV21-1	-	TRBJ1-4	CASSTSRGQGDEKLFF	TGTGCCAGCAGCACAAGTAGGGGACAGGGCGACGAAAAACTGTTTTTT
TRBV10-3	-	TRBJ1-2	CAISTGYGYTF	TGTGCCATCTCGACAGGATATGGCTACACCTTC
TRBV30	TRBD2	TRBJ2-1	CASPGLAGVEQFF	TGTGCCAGTCCGGGACTAGCGGGAGTTGAGCAGTTCTTC
TRBV2	TRBD1	TRBJ2-3	CASSFQGGRADTQYF	TGTGCCAGCAGTTTCCAAGGGGGCCGGGCAGATACGCAGTATTTT